The 11 T cell receptor beta chains listed next were all sequenced from one sample in a study of technical replicates of blood from a few donors. Produced via immunoSEQ multiplex PCR; TCRdb's table is partial and in-frame only. The sample lists tens of thousands of clones, over 85% occurring once. Sequencing was carried out using PBMCs. Receptor source: a human donor in good health. Some clones in this sample may be carry-over from other donors' samples.

The chain employs TRBV18 and TRBJ2-1; tentative D call: TRBD1 (5 bases). The V end was cut by 1 base, the J end by 0 bases, with 7 bases between. The CDR3 sequence is 15 residues long. CDR1 is KGHSH, CDR2 LQKENI, per germline. The DNA of the CDR3 is TGTGCCAGCTCACCACGACAGAGCTCCTACAATGAGCAGTTCTTC. Protein sequence: CASSPRQSSYNEQFF.

This chain connects TRBV11-2 to TRBJ1-2, with TRBD1 identical over 8 bases. The ends lost 1 base at V and 8 bases at J; junction bases unmatched: 6. This CDR3 comprises 14 residues. Germline V gene data show CDR1 as SGHAT and CDR2 as FQNNGV. CDR3 nucleotide sequence: TGTGCCAGCAGCTTAGCGGGACAGGACGGCGGCTACACCTTC. It codes for CASSLAGQDGGYTF. The full variable domain, completed using reference TRBV11-2 and TRBJ1-2, is EAGVAQSPRYKIIEKRQSVAFWCNPISGHATLYWYQQILGQGPKLLIQFQNNGVVDDSQLPKDRFSAERLKGVDSTLKIQPAKLEDSAVYLCASSLAGQDGGYTFGSGTRLTVV.

As DNA, the CDR3 is TGTGCCAGCACTCCCGCGACTGGGGCCAACGTCCTGACTTTC. It translates to CASTPATGANVLTF. This chain links TRBV27 with TRBJ2-6; no firm D call. Looked up from germline, CDR1 is MNHEY and CDR2 is SMNVEV (reference sequence). The length of the CDR3 is 14 residues. Trimming cost V 7 bases and J 2 bases, with 9 bases left between them.

The V and J genes are TRBV4-2 and TRBJ2-2, with 8 bases aligning to TRBD2. This CDR3 is built from 16 residues. The germline V gene has CDR1 LGHNA and CDR2 YNFKEQ. The V gene end was trimmed by 1 base and the J gene end by 5 bases; junction bases not matched to a gene: 6. This CDR3 reads CASSQGGSGGTGELFF. The CDR3 DNA is TGTGCCAGCAGCCAAGGAGGAAGCGGGGGAACCGGGGAGCTGTTTTTT.

CDR3 bases: TGTGCCAGCAGCAGCTCCGCATTCGCTGAAGCTTTCTTT. Protein: CASSSSAFAEAFF. The chain uses TRBV11-3 and TRBJ1-1; D not resolved. The CDR3 contains 13 residues. Germline CDR1 and CDR2: SGHNT and YENEEA. The V gene lost 5 bases and the J gene lost 6 bases, with 13 bases spanning the gap.

V is TRBV19 and J is TRBJ1-5; TRBD1 is a possible D gene (6 bases). The germline V gene encodes CDR1 LNHDA and CDR2 SQIVND (reference sequence). The V end was cut by 3 bases, the J end by 3 bases, with 15 bases between. The CDR3 totals 16 residues. As DNA, the CDR3 is TGTGCCAGTAGTATCCCCACAGGGTGGGACAATCAGCCCCAGCATTTT. Translating gives CASSIPTGWDNQPQHF.

The genes are TRBV11-2 and TRBJ2-3; TRBD1 might be the D (5 bases). Between the trimmed V and J ends, which lost 3 bases and 5 bases, there was a span of 12 bases. The CDR3 is made up of 14 amino acids. Germline V gives CDR1 SGHAT, CDR2 FQNNGV. The CDR3 loop reads CASSFFRVGDTQYF. For the CDR3, the DNA is TGTGCCAGCAGCTTCTTCAGGGTTGGAGATACGCAGTATTTT.

The chain joins TRBV19 to TRBJ2-5, with D possibly TRBD1 on 5 matching bases. Trimming pared 6 bases from V and 4 bases from J, leaving 12 bases between. The CDR3 is made up of 13 amino acids. Germline CDR1 is LNHDA and CDR2 is SQIVND (reference sequence). CDR3 coding DNA: TGTGCCAGTAGCCAAATAAGGGGAGAGACCCAGTACTTC. This sequence encodes CASSQIRGETQYF.

V usage is TRBV6-5 and J usage is TRBJ1-1; 8 nucleotides align to TRBD1. The trim removed 5 bases at V and 1 base at J, leaving 6 bases unmatched. Germline assignment: CDR1 MNHEY and CDR2 SVGAGI. This CDR3 has 15 amino acids. The CDR3 loop reads CASSLTGTGNTEAFF. CDR3 coding DNA: TGTGCCAGCAGTCTTACCGGGACAGGGAACACTGAAGCTTTCTTT.

The chain has TRBV2 and TRBJ1-1; maybe TRBD1 (6 bases). Germline loops: CDR1 SNHLY, CDR2 FYNNEI. Trimming removed 5 bases from V and 10 bases from J, with 14 bases in between. The CDR3 covers 12 residues. The CDR3 loop reads CASSQGGRVAFF. CDR3 bases: TGTGCCAGCAGTCAAGGGGGGCGGGTAGCTTTCTTT.

The gene calls are TRBV2 and TRBJ2-7; TRBD2 is a possible D gene (6 bases). In germline, CDR1 is SNHLY, CDR2 FYNNEI. This CDR3 comprises 13 residues. The V end lost 0 bases, the J end lost 7 bases, and 10 bases lay between the germline ends. As DNA, the CDR3 is TGTGCCAGCAGTGAAGCCCGTGCGGGGGAGCAGTACTTC. This codes for CASSEARAGEQYF.